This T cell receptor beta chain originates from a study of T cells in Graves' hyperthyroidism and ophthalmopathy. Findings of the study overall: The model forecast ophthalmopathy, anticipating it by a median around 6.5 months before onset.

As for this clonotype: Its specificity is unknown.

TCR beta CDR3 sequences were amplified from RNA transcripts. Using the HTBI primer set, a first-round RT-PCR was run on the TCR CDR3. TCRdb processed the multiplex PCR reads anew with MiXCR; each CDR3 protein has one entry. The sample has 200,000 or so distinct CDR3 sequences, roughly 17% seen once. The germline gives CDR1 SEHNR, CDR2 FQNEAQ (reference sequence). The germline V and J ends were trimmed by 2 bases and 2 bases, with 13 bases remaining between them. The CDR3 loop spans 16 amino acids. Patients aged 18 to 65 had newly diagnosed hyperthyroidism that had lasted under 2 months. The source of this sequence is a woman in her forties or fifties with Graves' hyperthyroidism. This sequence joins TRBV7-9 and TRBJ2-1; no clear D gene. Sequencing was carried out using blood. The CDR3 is CASSLQQAVAYNEQFF. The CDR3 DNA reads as TGTGCCAGCAGCTTACAGCAGGCGGTGGCCTACAATGAGCAGTTCTTC. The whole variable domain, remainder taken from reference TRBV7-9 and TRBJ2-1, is DTGVSQNPRHKITKRGQNVTFRCDPISEHNRLYWYRQTLGQGPEFLTYFQNEAQLEKSRLLSDRFSAERPKGSFSTLEIQRTEQGDSAMYLCASSLQQAVAYNEQFFGPGTRLTVL.